This is a list of T cell receptor beta chains from one sample in a study of T cells after yellow fever vaccination. TCRdb reprocessed the 5' RACE reads with MiXCR, giving one entry per CDR3 protein. The table records 300,000 to 400,000 distinct CDR3 sequences, roughly 8.4% of them present only once. This material consisted of PBMCs, taken roughly 47 days after the first yellow fever vaccination. These receptors were collected from a young man who received the YFV17D yellow fever vaccine. Each CDR3 is given with its conserved first and last residue. The D gene is left open where the match is weak. Only some rows state a clone size, as once, few, many or a class for expanded clones.

TRBJ2-7 | few | NA | TRBV20-1 | TGCAGTGCGGGGGGCGACTACGAGCAGTACTTC | CSAGGDYEQYF
TRBJ2-7 | few | NA | TRBV27 | TGTGCCAGCAGTTTATCGGATCCGACAGGTTTCTACGAGCAGTACTTC | CASSLSDPTGFYEQYF
TRBJ2-1 | few | TRBD2 | TRBV7-8 | TGTGCCAGCAGTTACGGGGGGGCGGTATCCTACAATGAGCAGTTCTTC | CASSYGGAVSYNEQFF
TRBJ2-4 | NA | TRBD2 | TRBV14 | TGTGCCAGCAGCCAAGGCGGGGGGTCGTACATTCAGTACTTC | CASSQGGGSYIQYF
TRBJ1-5 | NA | TRBD1 | TRBV10-3 | TGTGCCATCAGCAAGGGACAGCAGCCCCAGCATTTT | CAISKGQQPQHF
TRBJ2-1 | NA | NA | TRBV20-1 | TGCAGTGCTAGCTACGGGGCTGGGCTACTCAATGAGCAGTTCTTC | CSASYGAGLLNEQFF
TRBJ2-5 | few | NA | TRBV12-3/TRBV12-4 | TGTGCCAGCAGCCCCACTAGGGGAATTTACCAAGAGACCCAGTACTTC | CASSPTRGIYQETQYF
TRBJ2-1 | few | TRBD1 | TRBV20-1 | TGCAGTGCTAGGAGGGACAGTTCGAATGAGCAGTTCTTC | CSARRDSSNEQFF
TRBJ1-2 | NA | NA | TRBV20-1 | TGCAGTGCTAGAGATCCGGGACACATTAACTATGGCTACACCTTC | CSARDPGHINYGYTF
TRBJ2-5 | NA | NA | TRBV5-1 | TGCGCCAGCAGCTTGGGGGCTAGTGGGCCCGAGACCCAGTACTTC | CASSLGASGPETQYF
TRBJ2-1 | few | TRBD2 | TRBV7-9 | TGTGCCAGCAGCTTAGTGGCTAGCGGAGATGAGCAGTTCTTC | CASSLVASGDEQFF
TRBJ2-3 | many | NA | TRBV7-2 | TGTGCCAGCAGCGCACGACAGTTTCCTGATACGCAGTATTTT | CASSARQFPDTQYF
TRBJ2-5 | many | TRBD1 | TRBV12-3/TRBV12-4 | TGTGCCAGCAGTCCCGGGACAGGGGGGGGAGAGACCCAGTACTTC | CASSPGTGGGETQYF
TRBJ2-7 | few | TRBD1 | TRBV10-3 | TGTGCCATCAGCGACACGGCCGGGACAGGTTCCTACGAGCAGTACTTC | CAISDTAGTGSYEQYF
TRBJ2-1 | few | NA | TRBV29-1 | TGCAGCGTAGGGGGGCCCCCCTACAATGAGCAGTTCTTC | CSVGGPPYNEQFF
TRBJ2-5 | many | TRBD1 | TRBV7-2 | TGTGCCAGCAGCACCAACAGGGGGCCGGAGGAGACCCAGTACTTC | CASSTNRGPEETQYF
TRBJ1-1 | NA | NA | TRBV4-2 | TGTGCCAGCAGCCAAATCGTGGCAGGCACTGAAGCTTTCTTT | CASSQIVAGTEAFF
TRBJ2-4 | few | NA | TRBV29-1 | TGCAGCGTTGGGACATTCAAAAACATTCAGTACTTC | CSVGTFKNIQYF
TRBJ2-1 | NA | TRBD2 | TRBV28 | TGTGCCAGCAGTACTACTAGCGGGGGGACCCTCAATGAGCAGTTCTTC | CASSTTSGGTLNEQFF
TRBJ1-5 | NA | TRBD1 | TRBV4-3 | TGCGCCAGCAGCGACAGGGCCAGCAATCAGCCCCAGCATTTT | CASSDRASNQPQHF
TRBJ1-1 | NA | NA | TRBV5-1 | TGCGCCAGCAGCTATCCGAGCCCAACAGGGACTGAAGCTTTCTTT | CASSYPSPTGTEAFF
TRBJ1-4 | few | NA | TRBV4-2 | TGTGCCAGCAGCCAAAGAACTGAGGGGGGCGAAAAACTGTTTTTT | CASSQRTEGGEKLFF
TRBJ1-6 | many | NA | TRBV5-5 | TGTGCCAGCAGCCTACTAGCGGGGGCAGATAATTCACCCCTCCACTTT | CASSLLAGADNSPLHF
TRBJ1-3 | few | NA | TRBV5-1 | TGCGCCAGCAGCTTGGATCCGAAGGAGGACACCATATATTTT | CASSLDPKEDTIYF
TRBJ1-2 | NA | TRBD1 | TRBV4-2 | TGTGCCAGCAGCCCGATTGACAGGGACGGTTATGGCTACACCTTC | CASSPIDRDGYGYTF
TRBJ2-3 | NA | NA | TRBV5-6 | TGTGCCAGCAGCTTGGGAGGGCGGGGCACAGATACGCAGTATTTT | CASSLGGRGTDTQYF
TRBJ2-2 | many | TRBD1 | TRBV10-3 | TGTGCCATCACCGAGGGCCGGACAGGGCGGGTCGGGGAGCTGTTTTTT | CAITEGRTGRVGELFF
TRBJ1-1 | NA | NA | TRBV28 | TGTGCCAGCCTTCCCGGCTCAGGGATGAACACTGAAGCTTTCTTT | CASLPGSGMNTEAFF
TRBJ2-5 | many | NA | TRBV3-1 | TGTGCCAGCAGCCAAAACGGACAGAGAGAGACCCAGTACTTC | CASSQNGQRETQYF
TRBJ2-1 | NA | TRBD2 | TRBV7-3 | TGTGCCAGCAGCTACGGAGCGGGAAATGAGCAGTTCTTC | CASSYGAGNEQFF
TRBJ1-6 | few | NA | TRBV12-3/TRBV12-4 | TGTGCCAGCAGGTCGGACCAAGTAGGACCCCTCCACTTT | CASRSDQVGPLHF
TRBJ2-1 | few | TRBD1 | TRBV6-5 | TGTGCCAGCAGTACCCGACAGGGGTACTACAATGAGCAGTTCTTC | CASSTRQGYYNEQFF